The T cell receptor beta chain under discussion was sequenced for a study of blood T cell repertoires in COVID-19. Study overall: Specimens from acute and convalescent COVID-19 originated in the United States, Italy and Spain. PBMCs, B-cell-depleted T cells, or T cells were the source of the cDNA or gDNA that made up the material.

Looked up from germline, CDR1 is MDHEN and CDR2 is SYDVKM. This CDR3 comprises 13 residues. V was pared by 2 bases and J by 3 bases, with 7 bases between. Original data processing: Researchers report that nucleated cell counts were estimated from reference gene primer amplification. Only in-frame clones appear in the TCRdb table, and some are missing; sequencing was by immunoSEQ multiplex PCR. The V and J calls and clone size are taken from that table; D and trimming were inferred from the DNA. The sample lists about 160,000 clones; about four fifths were seen once. Followed longitudinally, the Seattle patients had been enrolled during active infection. Only a few counts were recorded for this clone.

The sample comprised peripheral blood. This chain links TRBV28 with TRBJ2-5, with D uncertain. The receptor's source is a woman in her sixties with COVID-19, enrolled during active disease. CDR3 amino acids: CASSLPGKETQYF. In DNA, the CDR3 is TGTGCCAGCAGTTTACCCGGTAAAGAGACCCAGTACTTC.